This is a list of T cell receptor beta chains from one sample in a study of T cell responses to AZD1222 COVID-19 vaccine. The assay was immunoSEQ multiplex PCR, and TCRdb's table has in-frame clones only and misses some. This sample has roughly 45,000 clones; approximately 88% occur once, and the top ten carry 18%. Specimen: peripheral blood, collected 28 days after the second AZD1222 dose. These receptor sequences come from an adult who received the AZD1222 COVID-19 vaccine. The CDR3 runs from the conserved cysteine through the conserved F or W. A D gene is named only where the DNA matches it firmly. Part of the rows lack a size; the others show once, few, many or a class for expanded clones.

d_call clone_size j_call v_call cdr3_nt cdr3_aa
NA NA TRBJ2-2 TRBV3-1/TRBV3-2 TGTGCCAGCAGCCTCGGGACCCCCGGGGAGCTGTTTTTT CASSLGTPGELFF
NA NA TRBJ2-2 TRBV5-1 TGCGCCAGCAGCGGGATGATAAACACCGGGGAGCTGTTTTTT CASSGMINTGELFF
TRBD1 NA TRBJ1-2 TRBV6-6 TGTGCCAGCAGTTACTCGGAGGGGGCTATAAATGGCTACACCTTC CASSYSEGAINGYTF
NA few TRBJ1-6 TRBV25-1 TGTGCCAGCATGCCGACAGGAATTTATAATTCACCCCTCCACTTT CASMPTGIYNSPLHF
TRBD1 NA TRBJ2-7 TRBV7-6 TGTGCCAGCAGCCCCCGGACAGGGGCCTACGAGCAGTACTTC CASSPRTGAYEQYF
NA NA TRBJ1-6 TRBV7-9 TGTGCCAGCAGCTTATGGGAGAGCAGTTCACCCCTCCACTTT CASSLWESSSPLHF
NA NA TRBJ2-7 TRBV3-1/TRBV3-2 TGTGCCAGCAGCCATTACCCGGGGTACTCCTACGAGCAGTACTTC CASSHYPGYSYEQYF
NA NA TRBJ2-1 TRBV23-1 TGCGCCAGCAGTCAACGTTTCAACAATGAGCAGTTCTTC CASSQRFNNEQFF
TRBD1 NA TRBJ1-2 TRBV2 TGTGCCAGCGCGGAGGGACAGGCAGCCAACTATGGCTACACCTTC CASAEGQAANYGYTF
NA NA TRBJ1-4 TRBV4-2 TGTGCCAGCAGCCAAGGGACAACTAATGAAAAACTGTTTTTT CASSQGTTNEKLFF
NA NA TRBJ2-7 TRBV7-2 TGTGCCAGCAGCTTATGGGCAGGGGGGCGCGAGCAGTACTTC CASSLWAGGREQYF
NA NA TRBJ1-3 TRBV7-9 TGTGCCAGCAGGGATGACAGGAGAAACACCATATATTTT CASRDDRRNTIYF
TRBD1 NA TRBJ2-6 TRBV25-1 TGTGCCAGCAGTGAATATGGGACAGGGGGGCCTGGGGCCAACGTCCTGACTTTC CASSEYGTGGPGANVLTF